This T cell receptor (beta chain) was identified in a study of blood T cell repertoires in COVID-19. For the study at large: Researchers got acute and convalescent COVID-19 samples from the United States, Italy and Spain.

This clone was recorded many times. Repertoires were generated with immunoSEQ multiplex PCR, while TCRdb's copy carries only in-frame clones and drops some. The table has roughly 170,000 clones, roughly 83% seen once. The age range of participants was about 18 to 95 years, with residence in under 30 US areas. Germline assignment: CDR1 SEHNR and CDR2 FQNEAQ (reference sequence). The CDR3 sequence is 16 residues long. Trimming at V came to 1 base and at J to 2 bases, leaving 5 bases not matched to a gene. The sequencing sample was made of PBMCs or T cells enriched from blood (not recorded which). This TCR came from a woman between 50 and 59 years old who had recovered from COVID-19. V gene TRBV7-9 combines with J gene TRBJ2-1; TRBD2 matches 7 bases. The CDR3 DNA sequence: TGTGCCAGCAGCTTAGAAGGGGAGGGCCCCTACAATGAGCAGTTCTTC. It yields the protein CASSLEGEGPYNEQFF.